The present entry profiles one TCR beta chain with its context. The antigen is unknown. This could be a read error, since a much larger clone is one nucleotide away. Regarding the study as a whole: Larger-cohort validation covered only one TCR beta V-J rearrangement. Tumor Tregs overlapped most with tumor, then blood, naive CD4+ cells.

Constant-region reverse primers amplified full-length variable regions, followed by semi-nested Nested Universal Primer A PCR. Via MiXCR, TCRdb re-called the 5' RACE reads, giving one row per CDR3 protein. The data show over 9,500 distinct CDR3 sequences, 27% seen once. Germline CDR1 reads DFQATT; CDR2 reads SNEGSKA (reference sequence). The CDR3 runs 17 residues. The sorted Tregs were CD4+CD25+CD127-/low cells. Sequences were obtained from Tregs sorted from a lymph node. This chain links TRBV20-1 with TRBJ2-1; 11 bases line up with TRBD2. The receptor's source is a female donor with breast cancer. This CDR3 reads CSARGLAGPSSYNEQCF. The CDR3 DNA reads TGCAGTGCTAGAGGACTAGCGGGACCCAGCTCCTACAATGAGCAGTGCTTC.